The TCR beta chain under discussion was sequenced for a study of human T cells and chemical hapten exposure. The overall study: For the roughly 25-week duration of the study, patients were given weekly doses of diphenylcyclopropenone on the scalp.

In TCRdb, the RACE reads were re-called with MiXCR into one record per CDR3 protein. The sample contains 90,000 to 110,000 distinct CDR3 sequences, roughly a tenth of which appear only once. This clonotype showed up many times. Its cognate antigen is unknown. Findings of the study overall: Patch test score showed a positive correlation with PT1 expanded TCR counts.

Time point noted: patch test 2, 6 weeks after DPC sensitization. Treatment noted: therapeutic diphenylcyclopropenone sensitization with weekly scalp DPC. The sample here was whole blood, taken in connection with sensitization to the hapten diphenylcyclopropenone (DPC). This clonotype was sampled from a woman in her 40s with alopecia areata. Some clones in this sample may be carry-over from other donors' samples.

The CDR3, as DNA: TGCAGTGCTAGAGGAGGACTAGCGGGGTACAAGAGCATTCAGTACTTC. Translating gives CSARGGLAGYKSIQYF. The rearrangement links TRBV20-1 to TRBJ2-4, with 12 bases aligning to TRBD2. Trimming at V came to 1 base and at J to 9 bases, leaving 10 bases not matched to a gene. Germline V gene lookup returns CDR1 DFQATT and CDR2 SNEGSKA (reference sequence). The CDR3 loop spans 16 amino acids.